This T cell receptor (beta chain) emerged from a study of CD8+ T cells in alopecia areata. Regarding the study as a whole: Researchers report lesional scalp, most notably alopecia totalis/universalis, outstripped normal scalp in clonality.

CDR3 length: 13 amino acids. Trimming removed 5 bases at V and 2 bases at J, with 12 bases between. Germline V CDR1 and CDR2: SQVTM, ANQGSEA. The authors sorted CD4+ and CD8+ T cells from PBMCs. This clone was seen more than once but under ten times. What it recognizes is unknown. Sequencing templates came from extracted RNA that was reverse transcribed into cDNA. Profiled with immunoSEQ multiplex PCR; TCRdb holds only in-frame clones, not every one. The sample gives roughly 250,000 clones, roughly two thirds of which show up once; 0.95% to 1.5% is in the top ten. The chain combines TRBV29-1 with TRBJ2-5, with D perhaps TRBD1 (5 bases). The input for sequencing was CD4+ T cells sorted from blood, taken at week 0. This clonotype originated in a human donor with alopecia areata. Written as DNA, the CDR3 is TGCAGCGTTATGGACATACCTCAAGAGACCCAGTACTTC. Its protein product is CSVMDIPQETQYF.